This TCR beta chain originates from a study of identical twins. This CDR3 has 17 residues. The germline gives CDR1 MNHNY, CDR2 SVGAGI (reference sequence). The V gene lost 6 bases and the J gene lost 0 bases, with 17 bases spanning the gap. This clonotype came up a few times. MiXCR, applied by TCRdb to the 5' RACE reads, yields one record per CDR3 protein. The sample contains 1.5 million to 2 million distinct CDR3 sequences, around a third of which appear only once. The clonotype comes from a newborn girl in good health. The sample consisted of cord blood. The chain combines TRBV6-6 with TRBJ1-4; D is uncertain. This CDR3 is CASRDRGPLSTNEKLFF. As DNA, the CDR3 is TGTGCCAGCAGGGACCGTGGGCCCCTATCAACTAATGAAAAACTGTTTTTT.